These 23 T cell receptor beta chains were sequenced from one sample in a study of T cells in Graves' hyperthyroidism and ophthalmopathy. It was RNA transcripts that yielded the amplified TCR beta CDR3 regions. HTBI primers were used for first-round RT-PCR of the TCR CDR3. TCRdb fed the multiplex PCR reads into MiXCR, producing one record per CDR3 protein. The sample yields 450,000 to 550,000 distinct CDR3 sequences, 24% seen once. Sequencing input: blood. Source of these receptors: a woman in her thirties with Graves' ophthalmopathy.

The gene calls are TRBV19 and TRBJ1-2; maybe TRBD1 (6 bases). The CDR3 has 14 residues. V was cut by 2 bases and J by 3 bases, with 10 bases left in between. CDR1 and CDR2 from the germline V gene are LNHDA and SQIVND (reference sequence). Here the CDR3 reads CASSIWGLDYGYTF. The CDR3 DNA reads TGTGCCAGTAGTATATGGGGGCTGGACTATGGCTACACCTTC.

This clonotype was observed at least ten times. V usage is TRBV12-3 or TRBV12-4 and J usage is TRBJ2-7; D call uncertain. V was trimmed by 8 bases and J by 0 bases, leaving 11 bases between them. This CDR3 contains 13 residues. The CDR3, as DNA: TGTGCCAGCGGCAAGGCCAGCTCCTACGAGCAGTACTTC. Its translation is CASGKASSYEQYF.

This clonotype was detected only a few times. The genes are TRBV12-3 or TRBV12-4 and TRBJ2-7; tentatively, D is TRBD2 (5 bases). V lost 4 bases, J lost 7 bases, and 11 bases lay in between. The CDR3 contains 12 residues. The CDR3 protein is CASSSGRAEQYF. The DNA of the CDR3 is TGTGCCAGCAGTTCCGGGCGGGCGGAGCAGTACTTC.

This clonotype was observed at least ten times. The V gene is TRBV30, the J gene TRBJ2-5, with D perhaps TRBD2 (6 bases). Germline V gene sequence: CDR1 GTSNPN, CDR2 SVGIG (reference sequence). V lost 3 bases and J 1 base, leaving 9 bases between the germline ends. There are 13 residues in the CDR3. This CDR3 reads CAWSGTFQETQYF. The CDR3 region has the DNA TGTGCCTGGAGCGGGACTTTCCAAGAGACCCAGTACTTC. Variable domain in full (rest from reference TRBV30 and TRBJ2-5): SQTIHQWPATLVQPVGSPLSLECTVEGTSNPNLYWYRQAAGRGLQLLFYSVGIGQISSEVPQNLSASRPQDRQFILSSKKLLLSDSGFYLCAWSGTFQETQYFGPGTRLLVL.

This clonotype came up many times. The chain combines TRBV4-3 with TRBJ1-1, with no clear D. Trimming took 0 bases from V and 8 from J, leaving 13 bases between them. Germline assignment: CDR1 LGHNA and CDR2 YSLEER. The CDR3 is made up of 14 amino acids. This CDR3 reads CASSQEWEIGEAFF. CDR3 DNA: TGCGCCAGCAGCCAAGAGTGGGAGATAGGAGAAGCTTTCTTT.

This clonotype occurred a few times. The chain is built from TRBV29-1 and TRBJ1-1; weak D call: TRBD1 (5 bases). Trimming took 4 bases from V and 3 from J, leaving 9 bases between them. Per germline, CDR1 SQVTM and CDR2 ANQGSEA. The CDR3 covers 12 residues. The CDR3 DNA reads as TGCAGCGTTGCAGGGTGGGACACTGAAGCTTTCTTT. Translating it yields CSVAGWDTEAFF.

This clonotype was counted at least ten times. The V and J genes are TRBV12-3 or TRBV12-4 and TRBJ2-2; D call uncertain. This CDR3 region has 16 residues. The V gene lost 5 bases and the J gene lost 0 bases, with 13 bases spanning the gap. In DNA form, the CDR3 reads TGTGCCAGCAGTCAGGTCTGGCTAACGAACACCGGGGAGCTGTTTTTT. Amino acid sequence: CASSQVWLTNTGELFF.

In regard to this clonotype: This clone may be a read error of a much larger clone one base away. This chain joins TRBV19 and TRBJ1-5; TRBD1 matches at 9 bases. The length of the CDR3 is 13 residues. Germline V lookup: CDR1 LNHDA, CDR2 SQIVND (reference sequence). CDR3 DNA sequence: TGTGCCAGTAGTGGGACAGGGTATCAGCCCCTGCATTTT. Amino acid sequence: CASSGTGYQPLHF.

This clonotype was counted many times. This chain connects TRBV4-2 to TRBJ2-3; TRBD2 matches 7 bases. The V and J ends lost 1 base and 2 bases, in that order; junction bases with no gene match: 3. CDR1 is LGHNA, CDR2 YNFKEQ, per germline. This CDR3 is 15 amino acids long. The CDR3: CASSQGGSYTDTQYF. In nucleotides, the CDR3 is TGTGCCAGCAGCCAAGGCGGGAGCTACACAGATACGCAGTATTTT.

This clonotype has only a few counts. The rearrangement joins TRBV6-1 to TRBJ2-2, with 8 bases aligning to TRBD2. V was clipped by 7 bases and J by 6 bases; unmatched bases: 7. The CDR3 length is 14 residues. Germline CDR1 and CDR2: MNHNS and SASEGT. CDR3 in DNA: TGTGCCAGCAAGGGGCGGGAGGAGGCCGGGGAGCTGTTTTTT. Translated, it gives CASKGREEAGELFF.

In its sample, this clonotype was seen once. The chain couples TRBV11-2 to TRBJ2-7; 9 nucleotides line up with TRBD1. The CDR3 spans 14 residues. V lost 5 bases and J lost 3; bases outside the gene matches: 5. Germline V CDR1 and CDR2: SGHAT, FQNNGV. Here the CDR3 reads CASSQRQGDYEQYF. DNA of the CDR3: TGTGCCAGCAGCCAACGACAGGGGGACTACGAGCAGTACTTC. The full variable domain, rest sourced from reference TRBV11-2 and TRBJ2-7, is EAGVAQSPRYKIIEKRQSVAFWCNPISGHATLYWYQQILGQGPKLLIQFQNNGVVDDSQLPKDRFSAERLKGVDSTLKIQPAKLEDSAVYLCASSQRQGDYEQYFGPGTRLTVT.

This clonotype showed up many times. The gene calls are TRBV11-2 and TRBJ2-2; 11 bases line up with TRBD1. Germline V gene lookup returns CDR1 SGHAT and CDR2 FQNNGV. V trimming: 5 bases; J trimming: 7 bases; junction bases outside the gene matches: 6. The CDR3 is 15 amino acids. The CDR3 sequence is CASSAWTGGGGELFF. The CDR3 DNA reads as TGTGCCAGCAGCGCCTGGACAGGGGGCGGCGGGGAGCTGTTTTTT. The full variable domain, with the rest looked up from reference TRBV11-2 and TRBJ2-2, is EAGVAQSPRYKIIEKRQSVAFWCNPISGHATLYWYQQILGQGPKLLIQFQNNGVVDDSQLPKDRFSAERLKGVDSTLKIQPAKLEDSAVYLCASSAWTGGGGELFFGEGSRLTVL.

This clonotype was seen at least ten times. The V gene is TRBV6-2 or TRBV6-3, the J gene TRBJ1-5; D is ambiguous. V gave up 7 bases and J gave up 6 bases, with 10 bases separating them. The V gene's germline CDR1 is MNHEY and CDR2 SVGEGT. The CDR3 consists of 12 residues. As DNA, the CDR3 is TGTGCCAGCACTACCAAGGGTCAGCCCCAGCATTTT. This gives the protein CASTTKGQPQHF.

This clonotype has a handful of counts. CDR3 bases: TGTGCCAGCAGTTACCCAGACAGTGGTACAGATACGCAGTATTTT. It specifies CASSYPDSGTDTQYF. The gene calls are TRBV6-2 or TRBV6-3 and TRBJ2-3, with D possibly matching TRBD1 (5 bases). The V and J ends lost 2 bases and 3 bases respectively, with 12 bases between them. Germline V gives CDR1 MNHEY, CDR2 SVGEGT. The CDR3 length is 15 residues.

This clonotype was detected ten times or more. The gene calls are TRBV7-9 and TRBJ1-1; a weak D match, TRBD1 (5 bases). Trimming took 2 bases from V and 9 from J, leaving 13 bases between them. This CDR3 is 13 amino acids long. CDR1 SEHNR and CDR2 FQNEAQ come from the germline V gene (reference sequence). The CDR3 DNA is TGTGCCAGCAGCTTACAGGGCCGGACCCAAGCTTTCTTT. Translation gives CASSLQGRTQAFF.

This clonotype was counted between two and nine times. The chain uses TRBV12-3 or TRBV12-4 and TRBJ2-5; D perhaps matches TRBD1 (6 bases). The V and J ends lost 5 bases and 5 bases respectively, with 12 bases between them. The CDR3 sequence is 13 residues long. CDR3: CASSIDQGETQYF. The CDR3 bases are TGTGCCAGCAGTATCGACCAGGGGGAGACCCAGTACTTC.

The table lists this clonotype with many counts. V usage is TRBV20-1 and J usage is TRBJ1-5, with a possible D match to TRBD1 (6 bases). This CDR3 has 14 residues. V was clipped by 1 base and J by 4 bases, with 11 bases between them. The germline gives CDR1 DFQATT, CDR2 SNEGSKA (reference sequence). The CDR3 region is CSARVTGRNQPQHF. The CDR3 nucleotides read TGCAGTGCTAGAGTTACAGGGAGAAATCAGCCCCAGCATTTT.

This clonotype was found many times. This chain connects TRBV30 to TRBJ1-3; no clear D gene. This CDR3 region has 14 residues. V was clipped by 0 bases and J by 3 bases, with 9 bases between them. Per germline, CDR1 GTSNPN and CDR2 SVGIG (reference sequence). This CDR3 is CAWSVGGVGNTIYF. For the CDR3, the DNA is TGTGCCTGGAGTGTAGGAGGAGTTGGAAACACCATATATTTT.

The rearrangement links TRBV20-1 to TRBJ1-5, with 8 bases aligning to TRBD1. CDR1 is DFQATT, CDR2 SNEGSKA, per germline (reference sequence). The CDR3 extends over 15 amino acids. V was pared by 0 bases and J by 4 bases, with 5 bases of the junction left unmatched. CDR3 sequence reads: CSARDLQGGNQPQHF. As DNA, the CDR3 is TGCAGTGCTAGAGATCTACAGGGGGGGAATCAGCCCCAGCATTTT.

This clonotype occurred many times. The chain recombines TRBV14 with TRBJ2-7; D may be TRBD1 (6 bases). Deletions cut 0 bases from V and 0 bases from J, with 15 bases between. This CDR3 is built from 17 residues. Germline V gives CDR1 SGHDN, CDR2 FVKESK. The CDR3 bases are TGTGCCAGCAGCCAAGAAGCAAGAGGGGGTGCCTCCTACGAGCAGTACTTC. This gives the protein CASSQEARGGASYEQYF.

This clonotype was counted many times. V is TRBV7-2 and J is TRBJ1-1, with D perhaps matching TRBD1 (6 bases). Germline assignment: CDR1 SGHTA and CDR2 FQGNSA. This CDR3 comprises 15 residues. V lost 2 bases to trimming and J lost 7 bases, with 17 bases between them. The CDR3 nucleotides are TGTGCCAGCAGCTTACGGGCCGGGGGCCGGGGTGAAGCTTTCTTT. It specifies CASSLRAGGRGEAFF. Supplemented by reference TRBV7-2 and TRBJ1-1, the full variable domain reads GAGVSQSPSNKVTEKGKDVELRCDPISGHTALYWYRQSLGQGLEFLIYFQGNSAPDKSGLPSDRFSAERTGGSVSTLTIQRTQQEDSAVYLCASSLRAGGRGEAFFGQGTRLTVV.

The rearrangement uses TRBV12-3 or TRBV12-4 and TRBJ2-7; the match to TRBD1 covers 8 bases. The CDR3 totals 15 residues. Trimming took 6 bases from V and 2 from J; bases not matched to a gene: 9. In DNA form, the CDR3 reads TGTGCCAGCAGGGAGGGACAGGCAACCACCTACGAGCAGTACTTC. Translating gives CASREGQATTYEQYF.

At least ten counts were recorded for this clonotype. The chain uses TRBV30 and TRBJ1-1, with D tentatively TRBD1 (6 bases). The germline V and J ends were trimmed by 3 bases and 1 base, with 6 bases remaining between them. CDR1 GTSNPN and CDR2 SVGIG come from the germline V gene (reference sequence). This CDR3 region has 12 residues. The DNA of the CDR3 is TGTGCCTGGAGGGACAGGAACACTGAAGCTTTCTTT. It is translated as CAWRDRNTEAFF.